These 13 T cell receptor beta chains were sequenced from one sample in a study of siplizumab effects on memory and regulatory T cells. Only in-frame clones appear in the TCRdb table, and some are missing; sequencing was by immunoSEQ multiplex PCR. Among some 100,000 clones listed, approximately 90% were seen once. Sequences were obtained from Tregs sorted from blood. Every receptor here comes from a human donor in good health.

The J gene is TRBJ1-5, the V gene TRBV15; a possible D gene is TRBD1 (6 bases). Trimming cost V 0 bases and J 4 bases, with 10 bases left between them. CDR1 LNHNV and CDR2 YYDKDF come from the germline V gene (reference sequence). The CDR3 extends over 15 amino acids. CDR3 loop: CATSRDVQGNQPQHF. The DNA for the CDR3 is TGTGCCACCAGCAGAGATGTTCAGGGGAATCAGCCCCAGCATTTT.

The V call is TRBV7-9, the J call TRBJ2-2; D is perhaps TRBD2 (6 bases). CDR1 and CDR2 (germline): SEHNR, FQNEAQ (reference sequence). V dropped 2 bases and J dropped 0 bases, with 16 bases sitting between them. This CDR3 contains 18 residues. Here the CDR3 reads CASSLNFGGDANTGELFF. The CDR3 nucleotides read TGTGCCAGCAGCTTAAATTTCGGCGGGGACGCGAACACCGGGGAGCTGTTTTTT.

The CDR3 reads CASSPYPGLADEQYF. The CDR3 DNA sequence: TGCGCCAGCAGCCCCTATCCGGGACTAGCGGACGAGCAGTACTTC. The V and J genes are TRBV4-1 and TRBJ2-7, with TRBD2 matching over 11 bases. The V and J ends lost 4 bases and 5 bases, in that order; junction bases with no gene match: 7. CDR1 is MGHRA and CDR2 is YSYEKL in the germline V gene. The CDR3 covers 15 residues.

The gene calls are TRBV9 and TRBJ2-7; perhaps TRBD2 as D (5 bases). Germline CDR1 is SGDLS and CDR2 is YYNGEE. The CDR3 is made up of 18 amino acids. Trimming removed 0 bases from V and 2 bases from J, with 21 bases in between. The CDR3 bases are TGTGCCAGCAGCGTAGAGTCTAGTAGCGTCTTAAGAACCTACGAGCAGTACTTC. Its protein is CASSVESSSVLRTYEQYF.

The J gene is TRBJ1-4, the V gene TRBV7-3; D is undetermined. The CDR3 covers 14 residues. Germline V gene sequence: CDR1 SGHTA, CDR2 FQGTGA. V was shortened by 5 bases and J by 8 bases, with 15 bases between the two germline ends. CDR3 region: CASSEGPFLEKLFF. CDR3 bases: TGTGCCAGCAGCGAAGGACCTTTCTTGGAAAAACTGTTTTTT.

The rearrangement links TRBV19 to TRBJ1-2; TRBD1 is a possible D gene (5 bases). V was shortened by 5 bases and J by 7 bases, with 14 bases between the two germline ends. The CDR3 loop spans 13 amino acids. In germline, CDR1 is LNHDA, CDR2 SQIVND (reference sequence). The CDR3 loop reads CASSSWGGFGYTF. In nucleotides, the CDR3 is TGTGCCAGTAGTTCCTGGGGGGGGTTTGGCTACACCTTC.

The V call is TRBV11-3, the J call TRBJ2-1; D not certain. Germline lookup yields CDR1 SGHNT and CDR2 YENEEA. V was trimmed by 5 bases and J by 5 bases, leaving 13 bases between them. This CDR3 is 14 amino acids long. CDR3 sequence: CASSPPAVDNEQFF. The DNA for the CDR3 is TGTGCCAGCAGCCCCCCAGCCGTGGACAATGAGCAGTTCTTC.

The V and J genes are TRBV7-2 and TRBJ2-7; no clear D. This CDR3 is built from 14 residues. V gave up 1 base and J gave up 3 bases, with 10 bases separating them. Germline-derived CDR1 and CDR2 are SGHTA and FQGNSA. As DNA, the CDR3 is TGTGCCAGCAGCTTAGGGTTTCTTAGCTACGAGCAGTACTTC. Translating gives CASSLGFLSYEQYF.

This clone was seen just once. V usage is TRBV18 and J usage is TRBJ1-1, with D unresolved. Germline CDR1 reads KGHSH; CDR2 reads LQKENI. Trimming took 1 base from V and 6 from J, leaving 6 bases between them. This CDR3 is built from 12 residues. CDR3: CASSPQGSEAFF. Here the CDR3 DNA reads TGTGCCAGCTCACCACAAGGTTCTGAAGCTTTCTTT. Variable domain in full (rest from reference TRBV18 and TRBJ1-1): NAGVMQNPRHLVRRRGQEARLRCSPMKGHSHVYWYRQLPEEGLKFMVYLQKENIIDESGMPKERFSAEFPKEGPSILRIQQVVRGDSAAYFCASSPQGSEAFFGQGTRLTVV.

The table lists this clone with a count of one. Other DNA sequences of this sample code for an identical CDR3. The V gene is TRBV29-1, the J gene TRBJ2-2; no clear D gene. Looked up from germline, CDR1 is SQVTM and CDR2 is ANQGSEA. The V and J ends lost 3 bases and 8 bases respectively, with 10 bases between them. This CDR3 contains 12 residues. DNA for the CDR3: TGCAGCGTTGACACACGCACTGGGGAGCTGTTTTTT. Protein sequence: CSVDTRTGELFF.

The CDR3 DNA reads as TGTGCCAGCAGTGCCCAGGGACAGCCCTCTGGGGCCAACGTCCTGACTTTC. Its translation: CASSAQGQPSGANVLTF. J is TRBJ2-6 and V is TRBV6-1; 7 nucleotides match TRBD1. The germline gives CDR1 MNHNS, CDR2 SASEGT. The CDR3 has 17 amino acids. Trimming at V came to 4 bases and at J to 0 bases, leaving 6 bases not matched to a gene.

The table lists this clone with a few counts. The rearrangement uses TRBV10-3 and TRBJ1-4; no reliable D call. CDR1 is ENHRY, CDR2 SYGVKD, per germline. The CDR3 totals 12 residues. With 6 bases removed from V and 10 bases from J, the gap between germline ends came to 12 bases. The CDR3 region is CAISQQGAKLFF. CDR3 bases: TGTGCCATCAGCCAGCAAGGTGCAAAACTGTTTTTT.

The chain employs TRBV18 and TRBJ2-5; D not certain. The V gene's germline CDR1 is KGHSH and CDR2 LQKENI. The V end was cut by 2 bases, the J end by 5 bases, with 15 bases between. The CDR3 is 15 residues long. CDR3 protein: CASSPMSARAETQYF. CDR3 in DNA: TGTGCCAGCTCACCAATGAGCGCTCGCGCCGAGACCCAGTACTTC.